Described below is a single TCR beta chain sequence and its context. Its matching antigen is unknown. This specimen belongs to a study of shared clonotypes between healthy human individuals. Looking at the study overall: Each donor had three CD4 naive, three CD4 memory, two CD8 naive and one CD8 memory plate. Whole-study findings and limits: Only blood was sampled, and tissue TCR repertoires likely differ from blood ones. Richness estimates generally favored naive over memory subsets.

CDR1 is SGDLS and CDR2 is YYNGEE in the germline V gene. The CDR3 contains 16 residues. Trimming cost V 4 bases and J 1 base, with 18 bases left between them. Sequencing used immunoSEQ multiplex PCR; TCRdb keeps in-frame clones, though not all of them. The table includes roughly 1,800,000 clones, about 95% detected once. Naive CD8 cells, CD45RO-negative and positively selected for CCR7, excluded terminally differentiated effector memory CD45RA+ cells. V and J are TRBV9 and TRBJ2-7; tentative D call: TRBD2 (6 bases). The sequence derives from a man between 18 and 29 years old in good health. What was sequenced was naive CD8+ T cells sorted from blood. CDR3 sequence (DNA): TGTGCCAGCAGCACCTCCCCCGGGACTCCTTCCTACGAGCAGTACTTC. It encodes CASSTSPGTPSYEQYF.